Listed below are T cell receptor beta chains from one sample, sequenced in a study of OX40 agonist ivuxolimab in advanced cancers. Sequencing was performed with immunoSEQ multiplex PCR; in TCRdb, only in-frame clones are kept and a portion is missing. The sample lists 76,000 or so clones, roughly 85% seen once, with about 0.6% in the top ten. Here the sequenced sample was CD4+ or CD8+ T cells sorted from blood, taken in a trial of the OX40 agonist ivuxolimab. Receptors were obtained from an adult with an advanced solid tumor such as melanoma, head and neck, liver or kidney cancer. Both conserved end residues are part of each CDR3. Fields, in order: D gene, J gene, clone size, V gene, CDR3 protein, CDR3 DNA. A D gene is named only where the DNA matches it firmly. The size of a clone is reported for some rows only, either as once, few or many, or as a class for expanded clones.

D: -
J: TRBJ2-5
size: -
V: TRBV4-2
CDR3: CASSQAGGEGETQYF
DNA: TGTGCCAGCAGCCAAGCTGGCGGGGAAGGGGAGACCCAGTACTTC

D: -
J: TRBJ1-5
size: -
V: TRBV30
CDR3: CALDLGARSNQPQHF
DNA: TGTGCCTTAGACCTAGGGGCGAGGAGCAATCAGCCCCAGCATTTT

D: -
J: TRBJ2-7
size: once
V: TRBV6-6
CDR3: CASSSDATPQYF
DNA: TGTGCCAGCAGCTCAGACGCCACGCCGCAGTACTTC

D: -
J: TRBJ2-1
size: -
V: TRBV29-1
CDR3: CSVGEPDEQFF
DNA: TGCAGCGTTGGGGAGCCCGATGAGCAGTTCTTC

D: TRBD2
J: TRBJ2-3
size: -
V: TRBV11-3
CDR3: CASSRGLAGGRDTQYF
DNA: TGTGCCAGCAGCCGGGGACTAGCGGGGGGTAGAGATACGCAGTATTTT

D: -
J: TRBJ1-2
size: -
V: TRBV4-2
CDR3: CASSQSVGPPGYGYTF
DNA: TGTGCCAGCAGCCAAAGTGTAGGGCCCCCCGGCTATGGCTACACCTTC

D: -
J: TRBJ1-4
size: -
V: TRBV30
CDR3: CAWAAGATNEKLFF
DNA: TGTGCCTGGGCAGCAGGGGCAACTAATGAAAAACTGTTTTTT

D: -
J: TRBJ1-5
size: -
V: TRBV7-9
CDR3: CASSLAGPQPQHF
DNA: TGTGCCAGCAGCTTAGCAGGGCCGCAGCCCCAGCATTTT

D: -
J: TRBJ2-7
size: -
V: TRBV6-5
CDR3: CAIRASGLHYEQYF
DNA: TGTGCCATCCGGGCCAGCGGGCTTCACTACGAGCAGTACTTC

D: TRBD2
J: TRBJ2-1
size: -
V: TRBV5-1
CDR3: CASSLRAGGNNEQFF
DNA: TGCGCCAGCAGCTTGAGAGCGGGAGGGAACAATGAGCAGTTCTTC

D: -
J: TRBJ2-1
size: -
V: TRBV5-1
CDR3: CASSWGDQYNEQFF
DNA: TGCGCCAGCAGCTGGGGGGATCAATACAATGAGCAGTTCTTC

D: TRBD1
J: TRBJ2-1
size: -
V: TRBV9
CDR3: CASSVEGQGIEQFF
DNA: TGTGCCAGCAGCGTAGAGGGACAGGGGATTGAGCAGTTCTTC

D: -
J: TRBJ1-6
size: -
V: TRBV23-1
CDR3: CASSQGDRRDSPLHF
DNA: TGCGCCAGCAGTCAAGGAGACAGGCGTGATTCACCCCTCCACTTT

D: -
J: TRBJ2-3
size: -
V: TRBV12-5
CDR3: CASGPRLDTQYF
DNA: TGTGCTAGTGGTCCTCGACTAGATACGCAGTATTTT

D: -
J: TRBJ1-2
size: -
V: TRBV19
CDR3: CASRYSGADGYTF
DNA: TGTGCCAGTAGGTATTCAGGGGCCGATGGCTACACCTTC

D: TRBD1
J: TRBJ1-2
size: -
V: TRBV2
CDR3: CASSTRQTGLDGYTF
DNA: TGTGCCAGCAGTACACGACAGACAGGGCTGGATGGCTACACCTTC

D: -
J: TRBJ1-2
size: few
V: TRBV7-2
CDR3: CASSFDRYGYTF
DNA: TGTGCCAGCAGCTTCGATCGCTATGGCTACACCTTC

D: -
J: TRBJ2-7
size: -
V: TRBV6-5
CDR3: CASSFGDQNSYEQYF
DNA: TGTGCCAGCAGTTTTGGGGACCAAAACTCCTACGAGCAGTACTTC

D: -
J: TRBJ2-1
size: -
V: TRBV9
CDR3: CASSVRHTYNEQFF
DNA: TGTGCCAGCAGCGTAAGGCATACCTACAATGAGCAGTTCTTC

D: TRBD1
J: TRBJ2-7
size: once
V: TRBV19
CDR3: CASSAGTGTNEQYF
DNA: TGTGCCAGTAGTGCCGGGACAGGGACCAACGAGCAGTACTTC

D: TRBD1
J: TRBJ1-2
size: few
V: TRBV28
CDR3: CASSRDSSDGYTF
DNA: TGTGCCAGCAGTAGGGACAGCTCGGATGGCTACACCTTC

D: -
J: TRBJ1-2
size: -
V: TRBV7-9
CDR3: CASSLGGQNYGYTF
DNA: TGTGCCAGCAGCTTAGGGGGGCAGAACTATGGCTACACCTTC

D: TRBD1
J: TRBJ1-5
size: -
V: TRBV19
CDR3: CASSDDRGVPQHF
DNA: TGTGCCAGTAGTGATGACAGGGGAGTACCCCAGCATTTT

D: TRBD1
J: TRBJ1-2
size: -
V: TRBV19
CDR3: CASSVDRGYYGYTF
DNA: TGTGCCAGTAGTGTCGACAGGGGGTACTATGGCTACACCTTC

D: -
J: TRBJ2-7
size: -
V: TRBV5-1
CDR3: CASSKDLPAGEQYF
DNA: TGCGCCAGCAGCAAGGACTTACCGGCAGGCGAGCAGTACTTC

D: -
J: TRBJ1-1
size: few
V: TRBV2
CDR3: CASSGPPNTEAFF
DNA: TGTGCCAGCAGTGGCCCCCCGAACACTGAAGCTTTCTTT

D: -
J: TRBJ1-6
size: few
V: TRBV6-1
CDR3: CASRKQIYNSPLHF
DNA: TGTGCCAGCAGGAAACAGATCTATAATTCACCCCTCCACTTT

D: -
J: TRBJ1-5
size: -
V: TRBV30
CDR3: CAWSLGGVGSNQPQHF
DNA: TGTGCCTGGAGCCTAGGGGGGGTAGGGAGCAATCAGCCCCAGCATTTT

D: -
J: TRBJ2-1
size: -
V: TRBV5-5
CDR3: CASNPGGGVGDEQFF
DNA: TGTGCCAGCAACCCCGGAGGGGGGGTCGGCGATGAGCAGTTCTTC

D: TRBD1
J: TRBJ2-7
size: -
V: TRBV6-6
CDR3: CASSPRQQGRTYEQYF
DNA: TGTGCCAGCAGTCCACGCCAACAGGGGCGAACCTACGAGCAGTACTTC

D: -
J: TRBJ2-2
size: once
V: TRBV5-1
CDR3: CASSLGLPGELFF
DNA: TGCGCCAGCAGCTTGGGACTACCCGGGGAGCTGTTTTTT

D: TRBD1
J: TRBJ1-2
size: -
V: TRBV7-7
CDR3: CASMGQGAYGYTF
DNA: TGTGCTAGCATGGGACAGGGGGCCTATGGCTACACCTTC

D: -
J: TRBJ2-2
size: -
V: TRBV30
CDR3: CAWSGGPSQPGELFF
DNA: TGTGCCTGGAGTGGGGGCCCGTCTCAGCCCGGGGAGCTGTTTTTT

D: TRBD2
J: TRBJ2-3
size: once
V: TRBV2
CDR3: CASHGGAMAADTQYF
DNA: TGTGCCAGCCACGGGGGGGCGATGGCGGCAGATACGCAGTATTTT

D: -
J: TRBJ1-1
size: -
V: TRBV6-5
CDR3: CASIGYFEAFF
DNA: TGTGCCAGCATCGGATATTTTGAAGCTTTCTTT

D: -
J: TRBJ1-2
size: -
V: TRBV2
CDR3: CASSDRLQNTVRAYGYTF
DNA: TGTGCCAGCAGTGACCGATTACAAAACACCGTTCGGGCCTATGGCTACACCTTC

D: -
J: TRBJ1-3
size: -
V: TRBV6-5
CDR3: CASSYGSRNSGNTIYF
DNA: TGTGCCAGCAGTTACGGCAGCAGAAACTCTGGAAACACCATATATTTT

D: -
J: TRBJ2-7
size: -
V: TRBV5-6
CDR3: CASSFFRGRNYEQYF
DNA: TGTGCCAGCAGCTTTTTCCGGGGGCGCAACTACGAGCAGTACTTC